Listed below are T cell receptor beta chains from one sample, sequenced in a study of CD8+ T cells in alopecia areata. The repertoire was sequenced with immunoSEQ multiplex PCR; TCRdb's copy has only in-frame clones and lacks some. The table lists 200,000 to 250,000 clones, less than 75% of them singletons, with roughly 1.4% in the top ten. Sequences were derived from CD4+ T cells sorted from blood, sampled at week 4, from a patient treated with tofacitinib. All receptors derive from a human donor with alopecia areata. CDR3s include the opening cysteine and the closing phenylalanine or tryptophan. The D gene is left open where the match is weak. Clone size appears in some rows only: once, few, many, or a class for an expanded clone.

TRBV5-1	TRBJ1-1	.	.	TGCGCCAGCAGCTTACATGGGAACACTGAAGCTTTCTTT	CASSLHGNTEAFF
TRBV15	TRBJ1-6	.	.	TGTGCCACCAGGACAGGCACGGGACCCCTCCACTTT	CATRTGTGPLHF
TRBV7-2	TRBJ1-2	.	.	TGTGCCAGCAGCCCGGGCCCCTATGGCTACACCTTC	CASSPGPYGYTF
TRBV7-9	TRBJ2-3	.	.	TGTGCCAGCAGCTACGGACAGACGGATACGCAGTATTTT	CASSYGQTDTQYF
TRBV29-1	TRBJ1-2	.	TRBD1	TGCAGCGTTGTGGGACAGGGAAATGGCTACACCTTC	CSVVGQGNGYTF
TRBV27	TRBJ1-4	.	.	TGTGCCAGCGGCGTCCCGGGCAGGGAAAAACTGTTTTTT	CASGVPGREKLFF
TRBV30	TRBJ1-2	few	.	TGTGCCTGGAGTGCCTCTCGGGGTGGTGGCTACACCTTC	CAWSASRGGGYTF
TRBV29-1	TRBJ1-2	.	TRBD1	TGCAGCGCCGAGGACAGGAAGGTACATGGCTACACCTTC	CSAEDRKVHGYTF
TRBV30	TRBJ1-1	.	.	TGTGCCTGGAGTGCCGCGGATACCAGGGGAACTGAAGCTTTCTTT	CAWSAADTRGTEAFF
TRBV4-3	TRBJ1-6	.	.	TGCGCCAGCAGCCAAGGGACATGGATAAATTCACCCCTCCACTTT	CASSQGTWINSPLHF
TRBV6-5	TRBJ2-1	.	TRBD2	TGTGCCAGCAGTTACAGGAGTAGCGGGGGGGCAGGTGAGCAGTTCTTC	CASSYRSSGGAGEQFF
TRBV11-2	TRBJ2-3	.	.	TGTGCCAGCAGCTTAGATCCAAGTGATTCAGATACGCAGTATTTT	CASSLDPSDSDTQYF
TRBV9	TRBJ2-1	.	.	TGTGCCAGCAGCCCAGGGACGGAGCAGTTCTTC	CASSPGTEQFF
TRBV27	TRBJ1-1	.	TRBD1	TGTGCCAGCAGTTTATCTTTCCACACAGGGGTGGGGACTGAAGCTTTCTTT	CASSLSFHTGVGTEAFF
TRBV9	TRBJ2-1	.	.	TGTGCCAGCAGCCCCCAGGTGGGTGAGCAGTTCTTC	CASSPQVGEQFF
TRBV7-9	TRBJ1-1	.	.	TGTGCCAGCAGCTACGGACAGTCGAGGGTTGAAGCTTTCTTT	CASSYGQSRVEAFF
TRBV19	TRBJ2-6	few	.	TGTGCCAGTAGTATTGTTAGTGGGGCTGGGGCCAACGTCCTGACTTTC	CASSIVSGAGANVLTF
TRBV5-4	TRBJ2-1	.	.	TGTGCCAGCAGCTTGGAAGCCAGGAGCTCCTACAATGAGCAGTTCTTC	CASSLEARSSYNEQFF
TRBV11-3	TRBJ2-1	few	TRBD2	TGTGCCAGCAGCTCTCCCCAGACTAGCGGGGTTTACAATGAGCAGTTCTTC	CASSSPQTSGVYNEQFF
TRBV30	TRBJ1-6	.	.	TGTGCCTGGACCTCCCCGGGAGCTTATAATTCACCCCTCCACTTT	CAWTSPGAYNSPLHF
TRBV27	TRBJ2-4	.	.	TGTGCCAGCAGTTTTAAGGGAATACTAGCCAAAAACATTCAGTACTTC	CASSFKGILAKNIQYF
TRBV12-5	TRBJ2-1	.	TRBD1	TGTGCTAGTGGAAGGACAGGACGGGGTGAGCAGTTCTTC	CASGRTGRGEQFF
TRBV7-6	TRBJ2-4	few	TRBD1	TGTGCCAGCAGCCTACAGGGGCCGTCAAACATTCAGTACTTC	CASSLQGPSNIQYF
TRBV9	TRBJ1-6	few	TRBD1	TGTGCCAGCAGCCCCCAAACAGGGGGCGGAACCCTCCACTTT	CASSPQTGGGTLHF
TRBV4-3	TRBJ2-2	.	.	TGCGCCAGCAGCCTCGCCTCTCATAACACCGGGGAGCTGTTTTTT	CASSLASHNTGELFF
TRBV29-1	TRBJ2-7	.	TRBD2	TGCAGCGCTGCCTCCGGGACTAGCGGGGGCTCCTACGAGCAGTACTTC	CSAASGTSGGSYEQYF
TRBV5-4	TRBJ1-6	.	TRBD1	TGTGCCAGCAGCGTGACAGGGACGCTTAATTCACCCCTCCACTTT	CASSVTGTLNSPLHF
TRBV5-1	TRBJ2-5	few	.	TGCGCCAGCAGCCGGACCTCGGAGGAGACCCAGTACTTC	CASSRTSEETQYF
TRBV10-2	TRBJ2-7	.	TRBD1	TGCGCCAGCAGCTCGGGACAGAACTACGAGCAGTACTTC	CASSSGQNYEQYF
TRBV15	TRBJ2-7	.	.	TGTGCCACCAGCAGAGTTGGTCTCTACGAGCAGTACTTC	CATSRVGLYEQYF